This T cell receptor (beta chain) derives from a study of shared clonotypes between healthy human individuals. Study observations and caveats: A small donor pool kept down the genetic and exposure-history diversity that was represented. Sharing across four donors was highest in naive CD4 (roughly 5%) and lowest in memory CD8 (roughly 0.4%).

In regard to this clone: Its antigen is undetermined.

In the authors' methods: Filtering differed for immunoSEQ, which gave only junction sequences without quality scores. Method: immunoSEQ multiplex PCR; TCRdb's copy keeps in-frame clones and lacks some. For V, J and clone size, that table is used; D and trimming come from the DNA. The repertoire holds 950,000 to 1,200,000 clones, with roughly 80% as singletons. The CDR3 has 14 residues. The TCR sequence derives from a man between 18 and 35 years old in good health. Some clones in this sample may be carry-over from other donors' samples. The gene calls are TRBV21-1 and TRBJ2-3; TRBD2, as called in the table, went unchecked against the DNA. TRBV21-1 is a pseudogene segment. Specimen: memory CD4+ T cells from PBMCs. Subset defined: CD45RA-negative fraction. CDR3 nucleotide sequence: TGTGCCAGCAGCCTAGTCCCGGACACAGATACGCAGTATTTT. Its translation: CASSLVPDTDTQYF.